Sequencing of this T cell receptor beta chain was carried out in a study of CD4 T cells in relation to SARS-CoV-2 and coronaviruses. Whole-study context: TCR beta CDR3s were sequenced after 10-day antigen culture of PBMCs. Crossreactive spike epitopes shared across donors were mapped to their HLA restriction.

Germline V gene data show CDR1 as SQVTM and CDR2 as ANQGSEA. This CDR3 is 14 amino acids long. V trimming: 6 bases; J trimming: 3 bases; junction bases outside the gene matches: 10. The protocol was immunoSEQ multiplex PCR, while the TCRdb copy is restricted to in-frame clones and leaves out a portion. Of about 43,000 clones detected, approximately 80% appear once; the ten largest clones hold more than 1.4%. A remark on this clone: Its antigen is currently unknown.

The rearrangement joins TRBV29-1 to TRBJ1-2, with 7 bases lining up with TRBD1. This receptor was taken from an adult with COVID-19. Sequencing used naive CD4+ T cells from PBMCs, cultured in vitro. The sample's subset: naive CD4+ T cells isolated by negative enrichment. The CDR3 bases are TGCAGCGTCGCCGCGGACAGGCGTTACTATGGCTACACCTTC. This sequence encodes CSVAADRRYYGYTF.